This T cell receptor (beta chain) was recorded in a study of glioma-infiltrating T cells. Using RNA template, CDR3s of TCR alpha and beta were amplified with iRepertoire arm-PCR. For one-step reverse transcription and amplification, 100-400 ng of tissue mRNA or PBMC total RNA was used. One entry per CDR3 protein, called by TCRdb with MiXCR from the multiplex PCR reads. The sample lists 85,000 to 110,000 distinct CDR3 sequences, approximately 28% occurring once. Of note for this clonotype: The antigen is not known. A read error may be the cause here, since a much bigger clone is one base away.

Whole-study results and caveats: Only very few CDR3 sequences appeared in both tissue and blood. Tissue-blood divergence was below expectation in non-neoplastic patients, above in gliomas.

Germline V CDR1 and CDR2: LNHDA, SQIVND (reference sequence). V lost 10 bases to trimming and J lost 1 base, with 14 bases between them. The length of the CDR3 is 14 residues. This clonotype was obtained from a human donor with low-grade glioma or glioblastoma, undergoing nonglioma brain surgery, or in good health (not recorded which). The rearrangement uses TRBV19 and TRBJ1-5; the D gene is possibly TRBD1 (6 bases). The sample taken for sequencing was glioma tissue, nonneoplastic brain tissue, or PBMCs (not recorded which). For the CDR3, the DNA is TGTGCCACTACCAGGGGACAAAGCAATCAGCCCCAGCATTTT. This translates into CATTRGQSNQPQHF. The entire variable domain, with the rest obtained from reference TRBV19 and TRBJ1-5, is as follows: DGGITQSPKYLFRKEGQNVTLSCEQNLNHDAMYWYRQDPGQGLRLIYYSQIVNDFQKGDIAEGYSVSREKKESFPLTVTSAQKNPTAFYLCATTRGQSNQPQHFGDGTRLSIL.